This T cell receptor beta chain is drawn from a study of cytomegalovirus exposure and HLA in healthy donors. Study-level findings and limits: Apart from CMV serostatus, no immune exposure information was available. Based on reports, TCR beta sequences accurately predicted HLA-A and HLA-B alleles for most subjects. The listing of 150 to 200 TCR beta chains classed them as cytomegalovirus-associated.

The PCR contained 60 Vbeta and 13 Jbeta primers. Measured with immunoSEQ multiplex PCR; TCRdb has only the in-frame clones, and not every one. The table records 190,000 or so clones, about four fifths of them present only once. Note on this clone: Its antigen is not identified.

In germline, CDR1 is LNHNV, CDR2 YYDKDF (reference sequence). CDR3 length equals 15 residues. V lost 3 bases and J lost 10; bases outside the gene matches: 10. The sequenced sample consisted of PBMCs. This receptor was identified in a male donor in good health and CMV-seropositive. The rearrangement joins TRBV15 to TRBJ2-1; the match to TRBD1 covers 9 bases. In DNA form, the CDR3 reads TGTGCCACCAGCAGGGACCCCGGGACAGGGTCGGAGCAGTTCTTC. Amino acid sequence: CATSRDPGTGSEQFF.